Reported below is one T cell receptor beta chain. From its re-call of the 5' RACE reads, TCRdb lists each CDR3 protein once, without DNA. The sample totals some 150,000 distinct CDR3 sequences. This entry is derived from a study of T cells expressing NK-cell markers. The clonotype was recovered from a man aged 18 to 29 in good health. Sample: blood T cells: a sorted CD56 or NKG2C T cell subset, CD4+ or CD8+ T cells, or bulk PBMC T cells (not recorded which).

The CDR3 sequence is CATSREQRAYNEQFF. This rearrangement joins TRBV15 to TRBJ2-1. The CDR3 contains 15 residues. Germline values: CDR1 LNHNV, CDR2 YYDKDF (reference sequence).